A single sample is the source of the 30 T cell receptor beta chains below, sequenced in a study of early T cells in non-severe SARS-CoV-2 infection. TCRdb re-analysed the 5' RACE reads in MiXCR, keeping a single row per CDR3 protein. The sample shows about 64,000 distinct CDR3 sequences, under 15% of them seen only once. Sequenced input: whole blood. These receptors were collected from an adult who was a healthcare worker with PCR-confirmed SARS-CoV-2 infection or an uninfected control (not recorded which).

This clonotype was seen ten or more times. The chain's CDR3 is CASSLGRDGAYEQYF. CDR3 bases: TGTGCCAGCAGTTTAGGAAGGGACGGAGCCTACGAGCAGTACTTC. This chain joins TRBV12-3 or TRBV12-4 and TRBJ2-7; D assignment may be TRBD1 or TRBD2 (5 bases each). V was clipped by 1 base and J by 2 bases, with 12 bases between them. This CDR3 contains 15 residues.

The rearrangement uses TRBV12-5 and TRBJ1-6; no definite D call. The V gene's germline CDR1 is LGHNT and CDR2 FRNRAP. The CDR3 is made up of 13 amino acids. The ends were cut back, 5 bases at V and 9 bases at J, with 11 bases in the middle. CDR3 protein: CASGPSRSSPLHF. The CDR3, as DNA: TGTGCTAGTGGTCCCTCCCGAAGTTCACCCCTCCACTTT.

This clonotype was counted between two and nine times. The rearrangement links TRBV19 to TRBJ2-7; the match to TRBD1 covers 10 bases. The J segment lost 6 bases and the V segment lost 6 bases, leaving 11 bases of the junction unmatched. From germline, CDR1 is LNHDA and CDR2 SQIVND (reference sequence). This CDR3 is built from 15 residues. The CDR3 reads CASSTGTGDSGEQYF. The CDR3 DNA follows: TGTGCCAGTAGCACCGGGACAGGGGATTCAGGCGAGCAGTACTTC.

The chain recombines TRBV18 with TRBJ1-2, with a possible D match to TRBD1 (5 bases). Trimming removed 3 bases at V and 2 bases at J, with 7 bases between. Germline CDR1 and CDR2: KGHSH and LQKENI. The CDR3 has 13 residues. The CDR3 DNA is TGTGCCAGCTCACCGGGGGACAACTATGGCTACACCTTC. Translation gives CASSPGDNYGYTF.

At least ten counts were recorded for this clonotype. The chain couples TRBV29-1 to TRBJ2-4, with D unclear. This CDR3 contains 11 residues. Germline V gene lookup returns CDR1 SQVTM and CDR2 ANQGSEA. The ends were cut back, 4 bases at V and 5 bases at J, with 6 bases in the middle. The CDR3 reads CSVVQENIQYF. CDR3 bases: TGCAGCGTTGTGCAGGAAAACATTCAGTACTTC.

This clonotype was observed at least ten times. The rearrangement joins TRBV7-9 to TRBJ1-5; D unresolved. V lost 1 base and J 6 bases, leaving 10 bases between the germline ends. The CDR3 consists of 14 residues. Germline V CDR1 and CDR2: SEHNR, FQNEAQ (reference sequence). CDR3 in amino acids: CASSLGGKPQPQHF. For the CDR3, the DNA is TGTGCCAGCAGCTTAGGAGGGAAGCCTCAGCCCCAGCATTTT.

This clonotype was seen more than once but under ten times. The rearrangement joins TRBV29-1 to TRBJ2-5, with D unresolved. CDR1 and CDR2 (germline): SQVTM, ANQGSEA. V shed 4 bases and J shed 1 base, with 10 bases lying between them. This CDR3 has 13 amino acids. CDR3 sequence: CSVVGDTQETQYF. The CDR3, as DNA: TGCAGCGTTGTTGGGGATACCCAAGAGACCCAGTACTTC.

In regard to this clonotype: A much larger clone lies a single base off, so this may be a read error. Written as DNA, the CDR3 is TGTGCCAGCAGCTTAGCAGGGAACACTGAAGCTTTCTTT. As protein: CASSLAGNTEAFF. This chain connects TRBV7-9 to TRBJ1-1; D is undetermined. V was clipped by 0 bases and J by 1 base, with 3 bases between them. The CDR3 covers 13 residues. Germline loops: CDR1 SEHNR, CDR2 FQNEAQ (reference sequence).

This chain connects TRBV12-3 or TRBV12-4 to TRBJ2-7; no reliable D call. With 5 bases removed from V and 0 bases from J, the gap between germline ends came to 8 bases. CDR3 length: 13 residues. Here the CDR3 reads CASSGRSSYEQYF. The CDR3, as DNA: TGTGCCAGCAGTGGGCGAAGCTCCTACGAGCAGTACTTC.

The CDR3 spells CAWGQGDQPQHF. The CDR3 region has the DNA TGTGCCTGGGGACAGGGGGATCAGCCCCAGCATTTT. V usage is TRBV30 and J usage is TRBJ1-5; 10 bases are shared with TRBD1. Germline CDR1 is GTSNPN and CDR2 is SVGIG (reference sequence). This CDR3 is 12 amino acids long. V lost 5 bases, J lost 5 bases, and 0 bases stayed unmatched.

This clonotype occurred many times. The chain couples TRBV12-3 or TRBV12-4 to TRBJ2-7; 9 nucleotides align to TRBD1. The CDR3 extends over 14 amino acids. Germline trimming cut 5 bases from V and 4 bases from J; bases unmatched to any gene: 6. CDR3 DNA sequence: TGTGCCAGCAGTCTGGGACAGGGTGTGTACGAGCAGTACTTC. It is translated as CASSLGQGVYEQYF.

This chain uses TRBV29-1 with TRBJ1-4, with 7 bases identical to TRBD1. The CDR3 extends over 14 amino acids. Germline V gives CDR1 SQVTM, CDR2 ANQGSEA. Trimming cost V 5 bases and J 3 bases; bases outside gene matches: 6. CDR3 in amino acids: CSVQQGGSNEKLFF. The CDR3 coding sequence is TGCAGCGTTCAGCAGGGGGGATCTAATGAAAAACTGTTTTTT.

V gene TRBV12-3 or TRBV12-4 combines with J gene TRBJ1-5; TRBD1 might be the D (5 bases). Trimming cost V 5 bases and J 3 bases, with 8 bases left between them. There are 13 residues in the CDR3. CDR3 region: CASSPGFNQPQHF. The CDR3 nucleotides are TGTGCCAGCAGTCCAGGGTTCAATCAGCCCCAGCATTTT.

The chain couples TRBV4-3 to TRBJ2-1; the match to TRBD2 covers 7 bases. In germline, CDR1 is LGHNA, CDR2 YSLEER. Unmatched junction bases numbered 3, after V lost 0 bases and J lost 7 bases. CDR3 size: 14 residues. The CDR3 DNA is TGCGCCAGCAGCCAAGATCGGGGACTAAATGAGCAGTTCTTC. Its protein is CASSQDRGLNEQFF.

This clonotype appeared a few times. The chain has TRBV2 and TRBJ2-1; D remains unclear. CDR1 and CDR2 (germline): SNHLY, FYNNEI. CDR3 length: 15 amino acids. The germline V and J ends were trimmed by 2 bases and 1 base, with 9 bases remaining between them. This CDR3 is CASSELSGSYNEQFF. CDR3 sequence (DNA): TGTGCCAGCAGTGAACTGTCCGGGTCCTACAATGAGCAGTTCTTC.

The rearrangement uses TRBV11-2 and TRBJ1-1; no clear D gene. Per the germline V gene, CDR1 is SGHAT and CDR2 is FQNNGV. Trimming stripped 2 bases from V and 3 bases from J, with 7 bases between. The CDR3 extends over 13 amino acids. This chain's CDR3 is CASSLLRYTEAFF. The CDR3 nucleotides read TGTGCCAGCAGCTTATTGCGCTACACTGAAGCTTTCTTT.

This clonotype showed up many times. V usage is TRBV29-1 and J usage is TRBJ1-2; D not resolved. Germline loops: CDR1 SQVTM, CDR2 ANQGSEA. The CDR3 runs to 11 residues. Trimming shortened V by 6 bases and J by 4 bases, and 9 bases separated the two germline ends. The CDR3 DNA follows: TGCAGCGTAAATGAGATCTATGGCTACACCTTC. It codes for CSVNEIYGYTF.

This clonotype was observed a handful of times. The chain links TRBV20-1 to TRBJ2-1; the D is unclear. The CDR3 is 15 amino acids. Germline V gene lookup returns CDR1 DFQATT and CDR2 SNEGSKA (reference sequence). The V end was cut by 0 bases, the J end by 5 bases, with 14 bases between. DNA for the CDR3: TGCAGTGCTAGAGACCCAAAGAGTCGAAACAATGAGCAGTTCTTC. Residues: CSARDPKSRNNEQFF.

In its sample, this clonotype was seen many times. The chain couples TRBV6-2 or TRBV6-3 to TRBJ1-5; 9 bases are shared with TRBD1. After removal of 5 bases from V and 6 bases from J, the junction contained 5 bases not matched to a gene. This CDR3 region has 14 residues. Germline CDR1 and CDR2: MNHEY and SVGEGT. Here the CDR3 reads CASSITGGTQPQHF. For the CDR3, the DNA is TGTGCCAGCAGTATAACAGGGGGCACTCAGCCCCAGCATTTT.

This chain joins TRBV7-2 and TRBJ1-1; D is possibly TRBD1 (6 bases). V was clipped by 2 bases and J by 5 bases, with 9 bases between them. The CDR3 spans 13 residues. The germline V gene has CDR1 SGHTA and CDR2 FQGNSA. For the CDR3, the DNA is TGTGCCAGCAGCTTATACAGGGTGACTGAAGCTTTCTTT. Translating gives CASSLYRVTEAFF.

A remark on this clonotype: A clone one base away is much larger, so this may be a read error. Here the CDR3 omits its conserved ending phenylalanine or tryptophan, so a read error is the likely source. The chain employs TRBV7-3 and TRBJ1-3; TRBD1 is a possible D gene (5 bases). Germline loops: CDR1 SGHTA, CDR2 FQGTGA. CDR3 size: 12 residues. The CDR3: CASGDRGNTIYS. CDR3 coding DNA: TGTGCAAGCGGGGACCGCGGAAACACCATATATTCT.

This clonotype was counted ten times or more. The rearrangement links TRBV12-3 or TRBV12-4 to TRBJ2-5, with TRBD2 as a possible D gene (5 bases). This CDR3 comprises 14 residues. V dropped 4 bases and J dropped 4 bases, with 13 bases sitting between them. CDR3: CASSSGGWGETQYF. The CDR3 DNA reads TGTGCCAGCAGTTCAGGAGGATGGGGAGAGACCCAGTACTTC.

This clonotype was seen ten or more times. Germline and junction disagree at one end, which may indicate a read error. V is TRBV12-3 or TRBV12-4 and J is TRBJ1-1, with D maybe TRBD1 (5 bases). This CDR3 comprises 14 residues. Here the CDR3 reads CASLPWGGNAEAFF. In DNA form, the CDR3 reads TGTGCCAGTCTCCCCTGGGGGGGGAACGCTGAAGCTTTCTTT.

This clonotype showed up just a few times. The genes are TRBV27 and TRBJ1-1, with 11 bases lining up with TRBD1. J was trimmed by 10 bases and V by 6 bases; bases with no gene match: 7. The length of the CDR3 is 13 residues. Germline V gene data show CDR1 as MNHEY and CDR2 as SMNVEV (reference sequence). The CDR3 spells CASSYGQGARAFF. In DNA form, the CDR3 reads TGTGCCAGCAGCTACGGACAGGGGGCTCGAGCTTTCTTT.

The sample holds many counts of this clonotype. The chain carries TRBV28 and TRBJ1-5, with TRBD1 matching 10 bases. The CDR3 sequence is 15 residues long. Germline CDR1 is MDHEN and CDR2 is SYDVKM. J lost 4 bases, V lost 6 bases, and 6 bases had no gene match. CDR3 loop: CASSPGTGVNQPQHF. Here the CDR3 DNA reads TGTGCCAGCAGCCCCGGGACAGGGGTAAATCAGCCCCAGCATTTT. The full variable domain, completed using reference TRBV28 and TRBJ1-5, is DVKVTQSSRYLVKRTGEKVFLECVQDMDHENMFWYRQDPGLGLRLIYFSYDVKMKEKGDIPEGYSVSREKKERFSLILESASTNQTSMYLCASSPGTGVNQPQHFGDGTRLSIL.

The sample holds a few counts of this clonotype. V usage is TRBV7-2 and J usage is TRBJ1-1, with 7 bases that match TRBD1. Trimming cost V 3 bases and J 1 base; bases outside gene matches: 8. The length of the CDR3 is 16 residues. Germline values: CDR1 SGHTA, CDR2 FQGNSA. The CDR3 reads CASSFTADRANTEAFF. The CDR3 DNA reads TGTGCCAGCAGCTTTACCGCCGACAGGGCGAACACTGAAGCTTTCTTT. Using reference TRBV7-2 and TRBJ1-1 for the parts outside the CDR3, the full variable domain is GAGVSQSPSNKVTEKGKDVELRCDPISGHTALYWYRQSLGQGLEFLIYFQGNSAPDKSGLPSDRFSAERTGGSVSTLTIQRTQQEDSAVYLCASSFTADRANTEAFFGQGTRLTVV.

This chain connects TRBV19 to TRBJ1-3, with 7 bases matching TRBD1. Losses at the gene ends were 5 bases for V and 2 bases for J; bases not matched to a gene: 15. This CDR3 spans 18 amino acids. Germline assignment: CDR1 LNHDA and CDR2 SQIVND (reference sequence). CDR3 in amino acids: CASSRAASPTGPGNTIYF. The CDR3 DNA sequence: TGTGCCAGTAGTCGTGCCGCCTCTCCGACAGGGCCTGGAAACACCATATATTTT.

A few counts support this clonotype. The V call is TRBV2, the J call TRBJ2-2, with D perhaps TRBD1 (7 bases). Trimming left V 9 bases short and J 6 bases short, with 17 bases between. This CDR3 region has 14 residues. Germline lookup yields CDR1 SNHLY and CDR2 FYNNEI. This CDR3 is CAREGAAGAGELFF. CDR3 nucleotides: TGTGCCAGGGAGGGGGCGGCCGGCGCCGGGGAGCTGTTTTTT.

This clonotype occurred many times. The chain employs TRBV2 and TRBJ2-7, with 7 positions matching TRBD2. CDR1 and CDR2 (germline): SNHLY, FYNNEI. The CDR3 runs 11 residues. V lost 4 bases and J lost 7; bases outside the gene matches: 1. The CDR3 DNA reads TGTGCCAGCAGTGGAGCGGGAGAGCAGTACTTC. Encoded protein: CASSGAGEQYF.

This clonotype was seen ten or more times. The rearrangement joins TRBV14 to TRBJ2-3; D possibly corresponds to TRBD2 (6 bases). The germline V and J ends were trimmed by 5 bases and 4 bases, with 10 bases remaining between them. Germline V gives CDR1 SGHDN, CDR2 FVKESK. The CDR3 is made up of 13 amino acids. The DNA for the CDR3 is TGTGCCAGCAGCGTCCCGGGGGCAGATACGCAGTATTTT. Translating it yields CASSVPGADTQYF. Full variable domain (missing parts from reference TRBV14 and TRBJ2-3): EAGVTQFPSHSVIEKGQTVTLRCDPISGHDNLYWYRRVMGKEIKFLLHFVKESKQDESGMPNNRFLAERTGGTYSTLKVQPAELEDSGVYFCASSVPGADTQYFGPGTRLTVL.